These T cell receptor beta chains were read from a single sample in a study of beta chain features in type 1 diabetes. Sequenced by immunoSEQ multiplex PCR; TCRdb stores in-frame clones only, minus some. The table lists fewer than 350,000 clones, under 8.5% of them singletons. The specimen sequenced was central memory CD4+ T cells from blood. Source of these receptors: a woman aged 18-30 years in good health. Both conserved end residues are part of each CDR3. The D gene is left open where the match is weak. The size of a clone is reported for some rows only, either as once, few or many, or as a class for expanded clones.

TRBJ2-3 | few | TRBV6-5 | . | CASSYSGGADTQYF | TGTGCCAGCAGTTACTCTGGCGGGGCAGATACGCAGTATTTT
TRBJ1-1 | . | TRBV29-1 | TRBD1 | CSVVPQGATTEAFF | TGCAGCGTTGTCCCGCAGGGGGCGACCACTGAAGCTTTCTTT
TRBJ1-2 | . | TRBV7-2 | . | CASSFGRGGYTF | TGTGCCAGCAGCTTTGGGAGGGGTGGCTACACCTTC
TRBJ2-7 | . | TRBV5-6 | . | CASSFGQIYEQYF | TGTGCCAGCAGCTTTGGGCAAATCTACGAGCAGTACTTC
TRBJ1-5 | . | TRBV9 | . | CASSNGQSYQPQHF | TGTGCCAGCAGCAACGGACAGAGCTATCAGCCCCAGCATTTT
TRBJ2-1 | many | TRBV14 | TRBD2 | CASSPTSGRANEQFF | TGTGCCAGCAGCCCTACTAGCGGGAGGGCGAATGAGCAGTTCTTC
TRBJ2-7 | few | TRBV7-2 | . | CASSIRRLNYEQYF | TGTGCCAGCAGCATCAGACGGCTAAACTACGAGCAGTACTTC
TRBJ2-2 | few | TRBV15 | TRBD2 | CATSRGTSGRNTGELFF | TGTGCCACCAGCAGAGGGACTAGCGGGAGGAACACCGGGGAGCTGTTTTTT
TRBJ2-2 | few | TRBV15 | TRBD2 | CATSRLAGKRIGELFF | TGTGCCACCAGCAGATTAGCGGGAAAGAGGATCGGGGAGCTGTTTTTT
TRBJ2-7 | few | TRBV7-8 | TRBD1 | CASSPMGVSSGTGNFF | TGTGCCAGCAGCCCAATGGGGGTGTCATCCGGGACAGGGAATTTCTTC
TRBJ1-5 | few | TRBV19 | TRBD1 | CASSGIRDRGHVDNQPQHF | TGTGCCAGTAGCGGGATCCGGGACAGGGGGCATGTGGACAATCAGCCCCAGCATTTT
TRBJ2-6 | . | TRBV6-6 | . | CASRIGHSGANVLTF | TGTGCCAGCAGAATCGGCCACTCTGGGGCCAACGTCCTGACTTTC
TRBJ2-7 | few | TRBV7-2 | TRBD1 | CASSLVSLGRDRVSYEQYF | TGTGCCAGCAGCTTAGTTTCCTTGGGCCGGGACAGGGTCTCCTACGAGCAGTACTTC
TRBJ1-2 | . | TRBV21-1 | . | CASSAPGQAVPYGYTF | TGTGCCAGCAGCGCTCCGGGACAGGCAGTTCCCTATGGCTACACCTTC
TRBJ2-7 | . | TRBV27 | . | CASSSQVFSYEQYF | TGTGCCAGCAGTTCACAGGTTTTCTCCTACGAGCAGTACTTC
TRBJ1-3 | few | TRBV10-3 | TRBD1 | CAISAGTEYTTIYF | TGTGCCATCAGTGCTGGGACAGAATATACCACCATATATTTT
TRBJ1-5 | . | TRBV27 | TRBD1 | CASSLGTGRNQPQHF | TGTGCCAGCAGTCTAGGGACAGGCCGGAATCAGCCCCAGCATTTT
TRBJ1-1 | few | TRBV20-1 | . | CSATGRGEAFF | TGCAGTGCAACAGGAAGAGGTGAAGCTTTCTTT
TRBJ2-2 | few | TRBV11-2 | . | CASSPNTGLTGELFF | TGTGCCAGCAGCCCGAACACGGGGCTCACCGGGGAGCTGTTTTTT
TRBJ1-1 | . | TRBV29-1 | . | CSVALSLNTEAFF | TGCAGCGTCGCCTTGTCCCTTAACACTGAAGCTTTCTTT
TRBJ1-5 | few | TRBV27 | . | CATRPRVSNQPQHF | TGTGCCACAAGGCCTAGGGTTAGCAATCAGCCCCAGCATTTT
TRBJ1-2 | few | TRBV4-2 | TRBD1 | CASSQEWQGDGYTF | TGTGCCAGCAGCCAAGAGTGGCAGGGGGATGGCTACACCTTC
TRBJ2-1 | . | TRBV4-3 | . | CASSQGLARYNEQFF | TGCGCCAGCAGCCAAGGGCTAGCTAGGTACAATGAGCAGTTCTTC
TRBJ2-3 | . | TRBV18 | TRBD1 | CASSPPARTGGTDTQYF | TGTGCCAGCTCACCCCCGGCGAGGACAGGGGGCACAGATACGCAGTATTTT
TRBJ2-2 | . | TRBV18 | . | CASSPGLGSFSGELFF | TGTGCCAGCTCACCCGGTCTCGGGAGCTTCTCCGGGGAGCTGTTTTTT
TRBJ2-7 | few | TRBV5-1 | . | CASSLSDLGVYEQYF | TGCGCCAGCAGCCTGTCGGACCTCGGGGTTTACGAGCAGTACTTC